One T cell receptor (beta chain) is described in this entry. Authors' analysis steps: Amplification of reference gene primers was used by the study to estimate nucleated cell counts. Assay: immunoSEQ multiplex PCR; the TCRdb copy retains only in-frame clones and omits some. The V and J calls and the clone size are those of that table, but D and trimming were determined from the DNA. The sample has 100,000 to 150,000 clones; around 90% are singletons. This sample was taken from a study of blood T cell repertoires in COVID-19. Background on the study: There were acute and convalescent COVID-19 samples, and they came from the United States, Italy and Spain.

The CDR3 is made up of 18 amino acids. CDR1 is SGHNT, CDR2 YENEEA, per germline. Losses at the gene ends were 0 bases for V and 2 bases for J; bases not matched to a gene: 6. This TCR was sampled from a human donor in a cohort sampled during active COVID-19. The source material was peripheral blood. The rearrangement uses TRBV11-3 and TRBJ2-4; 11 positions match TRBD2. The CDR3 nucleotides are TGTGCCAGCAGCTTAGAGGGGACTAGCGGCGGTCCCAAAAACATTCAGTACTTC. It translates to CASSLEGTSGGPKNIQYF.